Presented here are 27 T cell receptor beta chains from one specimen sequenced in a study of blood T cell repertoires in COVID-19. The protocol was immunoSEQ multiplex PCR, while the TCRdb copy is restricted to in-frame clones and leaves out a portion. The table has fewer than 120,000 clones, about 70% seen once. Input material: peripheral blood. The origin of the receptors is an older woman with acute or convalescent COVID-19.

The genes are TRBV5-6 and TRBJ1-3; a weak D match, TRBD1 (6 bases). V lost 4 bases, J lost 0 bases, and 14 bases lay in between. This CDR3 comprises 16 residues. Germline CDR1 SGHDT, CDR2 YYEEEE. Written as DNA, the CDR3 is TGTGCCAGCAGCCGACGCGGGGGCAACTCTGGAAACACCATATATTTT. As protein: CASSRRGGNSGNTIYF.

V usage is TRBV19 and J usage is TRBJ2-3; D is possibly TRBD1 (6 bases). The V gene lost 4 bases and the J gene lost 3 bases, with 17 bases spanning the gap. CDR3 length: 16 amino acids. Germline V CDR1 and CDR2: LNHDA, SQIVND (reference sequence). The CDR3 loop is CASSRYGTRITDTQYF. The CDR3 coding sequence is TGTGCCAGTAGTAGGTATGGGACAAGGATAACAGATACGCAGTATTTT.

In DNA form, the CDR3 reads TGTGCCACCAGTCCCCTGGGACAGGGATACAACGATGAGCAGTTCTTC. Amino acid sequence: CATSPLGQGYNDEQFF. The rearrangement joins TRBV24-1 to TRBJ2-1; TRBD1 matches at 9 bases. The CDR3 loop spans 16 amino acids. Germline V gene sequence: CDR1 KGHDR, CDR2 SFDVKD. V shed 6 bases, J shed 8 bases, and the junction held 13 bases outside the gene matches.

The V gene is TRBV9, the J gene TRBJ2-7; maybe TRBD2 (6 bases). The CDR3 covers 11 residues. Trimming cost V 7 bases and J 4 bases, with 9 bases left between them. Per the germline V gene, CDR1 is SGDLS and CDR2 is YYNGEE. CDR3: CASGGEYEQYF. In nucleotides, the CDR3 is TGTGCCAGCGGAGGGGAATACGAGCAGTACTTC. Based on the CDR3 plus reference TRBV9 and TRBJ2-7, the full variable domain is DSGVTQTPKHLITATGQRVTLRCSPRSGDLSVYWYQQSLDQGLQFLIQYYNGEERAKGNILERFSAQQFPDLHSELNLSSLELGDSALYFCASGGEYEQYFGPGTRLTVT.

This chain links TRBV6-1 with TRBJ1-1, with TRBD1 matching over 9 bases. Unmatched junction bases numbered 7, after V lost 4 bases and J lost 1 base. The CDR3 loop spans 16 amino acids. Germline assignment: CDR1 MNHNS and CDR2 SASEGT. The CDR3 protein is CASSVWDRVWNTEAFF. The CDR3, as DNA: TGTGCCAGCAGTGTTTGGGACAGGGTATGGAACACTGAAGCTTTCTTT.

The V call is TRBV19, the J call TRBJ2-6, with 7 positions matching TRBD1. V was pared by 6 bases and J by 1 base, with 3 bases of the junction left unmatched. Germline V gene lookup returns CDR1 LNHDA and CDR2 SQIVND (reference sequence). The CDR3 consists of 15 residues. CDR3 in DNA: TGTGCCAGTAGGACAGGGTCTTCTGGGGCCAACGTCCTGACTTTC. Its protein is CASRTGSSGANVLTF.

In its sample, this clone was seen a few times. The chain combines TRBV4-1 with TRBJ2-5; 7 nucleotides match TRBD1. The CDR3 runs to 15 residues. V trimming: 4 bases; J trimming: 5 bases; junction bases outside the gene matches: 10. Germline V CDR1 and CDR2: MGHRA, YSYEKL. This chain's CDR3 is CASSPRGLSTETQYF. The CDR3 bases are TGCGCCAGCAGCCCGAGGGGGCTTTCAACGGAGACCCAGTACTTC.

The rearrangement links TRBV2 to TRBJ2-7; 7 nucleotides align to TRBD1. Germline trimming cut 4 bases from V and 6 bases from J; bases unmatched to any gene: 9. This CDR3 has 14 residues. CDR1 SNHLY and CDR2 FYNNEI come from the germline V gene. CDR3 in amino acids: CASSARGRLGEQYF. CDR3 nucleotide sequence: TGTGCCAGCAGTGCAAGGGGGCGGTTGGGCGAGCAGTACTTC.

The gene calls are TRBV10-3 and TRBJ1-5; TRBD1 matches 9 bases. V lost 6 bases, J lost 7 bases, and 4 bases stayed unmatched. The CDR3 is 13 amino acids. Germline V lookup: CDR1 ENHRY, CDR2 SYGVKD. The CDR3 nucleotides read TGTGCCATCAGACAGGGGGCAGAACAGCCCCAGCATTTT. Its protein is CAIRQGAEQPQHF.

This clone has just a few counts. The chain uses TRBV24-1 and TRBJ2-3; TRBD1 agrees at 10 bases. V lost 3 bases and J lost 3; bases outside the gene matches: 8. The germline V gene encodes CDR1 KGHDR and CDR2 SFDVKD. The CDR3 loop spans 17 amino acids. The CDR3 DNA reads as TGTGCCACCAGTGATCATGGGACAGGGGTCGGGACAGATACGCAGTATTTT. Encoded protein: CATSDHGTGVGTDTQYF.

Written as DNA, the CDR3 is TGTGCCAGCTCAGTGTCGGAGACCTACGAGCAGTACTTC. The encoded protein is CASSVSETYEQYF. This chain joins TRBV6-5 and TRBJ2-7; D remains ambiguous. CDR3 length: 13 amino acids. V was pared by 8 bases and J by 2 bases, with 13 bases between. CDR1 is MNHEY and CDR2 is SVGAGI in the germline V gene.

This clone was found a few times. CDR3 sequence: CASGTSNQPQHF. The CDR3 DNA is TGTGCCAGCGGGACAAGCAATCAGCCCCAGCATTTT. The chain uses TRBV18 and TRBJ1-5; the D gene is possibly TRBD1 (6 bases). Germline CDR1 is KGHSH and CDR2 is LQKENI. The CDR3 loop spans 12 amino acids. With 8 bases removed from V and 1 base from J, the gap between germline ends came to 6 bases.

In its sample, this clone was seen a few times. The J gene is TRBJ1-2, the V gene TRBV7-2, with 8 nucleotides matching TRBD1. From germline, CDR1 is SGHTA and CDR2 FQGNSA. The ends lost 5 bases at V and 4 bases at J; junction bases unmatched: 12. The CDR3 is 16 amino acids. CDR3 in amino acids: CASSIDRTGTIYGYTF. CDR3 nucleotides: TGTGCCAGCAGCATCGATAGGACAGGGACCATCTATGGCTACACCTTC.

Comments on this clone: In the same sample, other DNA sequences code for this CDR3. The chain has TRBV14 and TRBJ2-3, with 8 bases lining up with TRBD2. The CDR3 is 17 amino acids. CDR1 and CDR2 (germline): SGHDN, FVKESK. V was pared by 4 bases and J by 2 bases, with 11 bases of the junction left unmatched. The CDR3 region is CASSPFSGGGSTDTQYF. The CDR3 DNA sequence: TGTGCCAGCAGCCCCTTCAGTGGCGGGGGGTCCACAGATACGCAGTATTTT.

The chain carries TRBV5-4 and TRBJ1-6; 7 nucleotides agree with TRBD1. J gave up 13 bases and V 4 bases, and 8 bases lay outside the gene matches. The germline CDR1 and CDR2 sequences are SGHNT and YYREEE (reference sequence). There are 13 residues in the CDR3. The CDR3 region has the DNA TGTGCCAGCAGCATATCCGGGACAGAGCCCCTCCACTTT. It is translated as CASSISGTEPLHF.

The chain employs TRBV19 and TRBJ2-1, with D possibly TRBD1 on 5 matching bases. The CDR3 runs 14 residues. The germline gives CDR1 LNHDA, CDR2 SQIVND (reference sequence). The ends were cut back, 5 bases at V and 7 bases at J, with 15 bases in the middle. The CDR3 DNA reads TGTGCCAGTAGTGGGTCAAGGGGAATAAATGAGCAGTTCTTC. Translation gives CASSGSRGINEQFF.

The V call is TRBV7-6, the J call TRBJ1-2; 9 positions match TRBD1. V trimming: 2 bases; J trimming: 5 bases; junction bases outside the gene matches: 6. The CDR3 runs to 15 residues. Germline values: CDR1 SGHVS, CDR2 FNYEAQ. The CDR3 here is CASSLSQGAGYGYTF. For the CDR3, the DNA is TGTGCCAGCAGCTTATCACAGGGGGCGGGATATGGCTACACCTTC.

The CDR3: CASSPNGKDTEAFF. The CDR3 nucleotides read TGTGCCAGCAGTCCAAACGGGAAGGACACTGAAGCTTTCTTT. The rearrangement joins TRBV7-9 to TRBJ1-1; D gene ambiguous. CDR1 is SEHNR, CDR2 FQNEAQ, per germline (reference sequence). This CDR3 has 14 amino acids. V was shortened by 6 bases and J by 3 bases, with 14 bases between the two germline ends.

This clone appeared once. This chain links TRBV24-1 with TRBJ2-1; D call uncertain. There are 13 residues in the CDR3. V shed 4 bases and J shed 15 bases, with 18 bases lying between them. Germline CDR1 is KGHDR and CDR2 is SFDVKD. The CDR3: CATSDPETYRMFF. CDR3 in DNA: TGTGCCACCAGTGACCCCGAGACATATAGGATGTTCTTC.

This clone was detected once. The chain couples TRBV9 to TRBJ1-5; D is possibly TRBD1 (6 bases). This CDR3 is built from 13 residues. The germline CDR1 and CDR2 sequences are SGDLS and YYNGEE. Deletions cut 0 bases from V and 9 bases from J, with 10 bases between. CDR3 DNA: TGTGCCAGCAGCGTAGGGACAGATGGGCCCCAGCATTTT. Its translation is CASSVGTDGPQHF.

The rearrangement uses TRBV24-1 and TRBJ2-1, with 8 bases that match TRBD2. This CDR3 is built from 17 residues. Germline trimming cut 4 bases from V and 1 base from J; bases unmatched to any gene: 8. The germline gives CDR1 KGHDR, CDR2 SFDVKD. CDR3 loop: CATSDDRRGVSYNEQFF. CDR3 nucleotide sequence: TGTGCCACCAGTGACGACCGGCGGGGGGTGTCCTACAATGAGCAGTTCTTC.

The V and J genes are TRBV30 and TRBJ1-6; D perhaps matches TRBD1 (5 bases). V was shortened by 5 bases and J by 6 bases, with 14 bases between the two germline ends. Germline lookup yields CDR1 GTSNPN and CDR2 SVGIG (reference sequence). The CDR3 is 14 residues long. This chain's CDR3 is CAWGAFGGNSPLHF. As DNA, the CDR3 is TGTGCCTGGGGCGCATTCGGGGGTAATTCACCCCTCCACTTT.

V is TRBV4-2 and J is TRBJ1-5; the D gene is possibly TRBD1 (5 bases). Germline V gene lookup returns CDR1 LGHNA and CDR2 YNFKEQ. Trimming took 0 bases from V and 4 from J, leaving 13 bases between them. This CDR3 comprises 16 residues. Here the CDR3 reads CASSQDTQGGNQPQHF. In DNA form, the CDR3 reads TGTGCCAGCAGCCAAGATACGCAGGGTGGTAATCAGCCCCAGCATTTT.

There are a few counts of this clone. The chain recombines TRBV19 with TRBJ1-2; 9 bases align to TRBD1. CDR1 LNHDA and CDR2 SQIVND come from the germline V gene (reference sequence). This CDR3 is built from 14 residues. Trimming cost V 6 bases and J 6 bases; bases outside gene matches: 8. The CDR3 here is CASRLHRGRDGYTF. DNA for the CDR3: TGTGCCAGTAGATTACACAGGGGGCGAGATGGCTACACCTTC.

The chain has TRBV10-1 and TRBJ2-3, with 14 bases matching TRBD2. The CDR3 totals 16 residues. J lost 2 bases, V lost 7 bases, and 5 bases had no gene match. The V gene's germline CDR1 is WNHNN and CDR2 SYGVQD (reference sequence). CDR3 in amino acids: CASNPGLAGVTDTQYF. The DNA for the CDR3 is TGCGCCAGCAACCCGGGACTAGCGGGGGTCACAGATACGCAGTATTTT.

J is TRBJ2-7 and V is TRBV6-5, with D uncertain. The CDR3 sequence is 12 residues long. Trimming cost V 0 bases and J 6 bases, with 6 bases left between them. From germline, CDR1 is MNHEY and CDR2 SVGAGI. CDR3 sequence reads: CASSYSRSEQYF. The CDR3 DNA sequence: TGTGCCAGCAGTTACTCGAGGAGCGAGCAGTACTTC.

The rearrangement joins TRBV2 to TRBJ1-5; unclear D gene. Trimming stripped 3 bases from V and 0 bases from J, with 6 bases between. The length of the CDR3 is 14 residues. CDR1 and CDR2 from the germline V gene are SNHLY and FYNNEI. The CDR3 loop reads CASSDSHSNQPQHF. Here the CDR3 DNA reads TGTGCCAGCAGTGATAGTCATAGCAATCAGCCCCAGCATTTT.